The 18 T cell receptor beta chains given below trace back to one sample, sequenced in a study of T cell responses to AZD1222 COVID-19 vaccine. Assay used: immunoSEQ multiplex PCR; TCRdb lists only in-frame clones, some missing. The sample carries around 140,000 clones, 85% to 95% recorded once. The material was peripheral blood, obtained after recovery from COVID-19. The receptors were gathered from an adult who had recovered from COVID-19.

The CDR3, as DNA: TGTGCCAGCAGTTTCAGGGCAGGGCGGCCTAGGGGCACTGAAGCTTTCTTT. Translation: CASSFRAGRPRGTEAFF. The chain employs TRBV28 and TRBJ1-1; possibly TRBD1 for D (5 bases). V was shortened by 3 bases and J by 4 bases, with 21 bases between the two germline ends. The CDR3 sequence is 17 residues long. Germline CDR1 reads MDHEN; CDR2 reads SYDVKM. The full variable domain, completed using reference TRBV28 and TRBJ1-1, is DVKVTQSSRYLVKRTGEKVFLECVQDMDHENMFWYRQDPGLGLRLIYFSYDVKMKEKGDIPEGYSVSREKKERFSLILESASTNQTSMYLCASSFRAGRPRGTEAFFGQGTRLTVV.

CDR3 DNA sequence: TGTGCCAGCAGCTTGGAGGCTAGCCGAAACTACAATGAGCAGTTCTTC. Protein: CASSLEASRNYNEQFF. The V gene is TRBV5-4, the J gene TRBJ2-1, with D perhaps TRBD2 (5 bases). In germline, CDR1 is SGHNT, CDR2 YYREEE (reference sequence). The CDR3 loop spans 16 amino acids. V lost 0 bases to trimming and J lost 3 bases, with 13 bases between them.

The V gene is TRBV4-2, the J gene TRBJ1-1; D is unresolved. V was shortened by 1 base and J by 0 bases, with 9 bases between the two germline ends. This CDR3 region has 15 residues. CDR1 and CDR2 (germline): LGHNA, YNFKEQ. The CDR3 is CASSQGFILNTEAFF. In DNA form, the CDR3 reads TGTGCCAGCAGCCAAGGTTTTATATTGAACACTGAAGCTTTCTTT.

This clone was observed once. The V gene is TRBV28, the J gene TRBJ2-7; possible D gene TRBD1, 5 bases. V shed 10 bases and J shed 7 bases, with 20 bases lying between them. Germline values: CDR1 MDHEN, CDR2 SYDVKM. The CDR3 covers 13 residues. DNA of the CDR3: TGTGCCACCCGGCAAGGATCAGGGCGGGAGCAGTACTTC. Translation gives CATRQGSGREQYF.

The J gene is TRBJ1-1, the V gene TRBV3-1 (or the pseudogene TRBV3-2); D is ambiguous. Trimming took off 2 bases at V and 1 base at J, with 5 bases between the two ends. Germline CDR1 and CDR2: LGHDT and YNNKEL (reference sequence). CDR3 length: 13 residues. The CDR3: CASSQQENTEAFF. CDR3 DNA: TGTGCCAGCAGCCAACAGGAGAACACTGAAGCTTTCTTT.

CDR3 in DNA: TGTGCCAGCAGCTTGGAACTAGCGGGAGGCTCCTCAGATACGCAGTATTTT. The encoded protein is CASSLELAGGSSDTQYF. The chain uses TRBV5-6 and TRBJ2-3, with 12 bases aligning to TRBD2. This CDR3 has 17 amino acids. Per germline, CDR1 SGHDT and CDR2 YYEEEE. The V and J ends lost 0 bases and 4 bases, in that order; junction bases with no gene match: 6.

This chain joins TRBV7-9 and TRBJ2-1, with 8 positions matching TRBD2. Trimming removed 1 base from V and 8 bases from J; junction bases left unmatched: 13. This CDR3 spans 17 amino acids. From germline, CDR1 is SEHNR and CDR2 FQNEAQ (reference sequence). The CDR3, as DNA: TGTGCCAGCAGCTTAGAGGTATCCGGGAGGGCCTTCGATGAGCAGTTCTTC. Protein: CASSLEVSGRAFDEQFF.

The chain joins TRBV28 to TRBJ1-3; TRBD1 is a possible D gene (5 bases). V was trimmed by 7 bases and J by 7 bases, leaving 29 bases between them. This CDR3 contains 18 residues. Germline CDR1 and CDR2: MDHEN and SYDVKM. CDR3 residues: CASTTPEQTRGGSNTIYF. CDR3 sequence (DNA): TGTGCCAGCACGACTCCCGAACAGACCCGGGGGGGTAGCAACACCATATATTTT.

This clone was seen a single time. The rearrangement uses TRBV6-5 and TRBJ1-1; a possible D gene is TRBD1 (6 bases). The CDR3 runs 16 residues. Deletions cut 2 bases from V and 3 bases from J, with 16 bases between. Germline CDR1 is MNHEY and CDR2 is SVGAGI. The CDR3, as DNA: TGTGCCAGCAGTTACAGGCAGGGAGGGGGGTACACTGAAGCTTTCTTT. It codes for CASSYRQGGGYTEAFF.

V usage is TRBV6-5 and J usage is TRBJ2-7, with no clear D. CDR1 is MNHEY and CDR2 is SVGAGI in the germline V gene. V dropped 6 bases and J dropped 4 bases, with 7 bases sitting between them. There are 11 residues in the CDR3. The DNA for the CDR3 is TGTGCCAGCAGGAACGAATACGAGCAGTACTTC. Residues: CASRNEYEQYF.

The chain is built from TRBV5-6 and TRBJ2-2, with D unresolved. Germline assignment: CDR1 SGHDT and CDR2 YYEEEE. V gave up 6 bases and J gave up 1 base, with 13 bases separating them. The CDR3 length is 15 residues. CDR3: CASTSAILNTGELFF. The CDR3 region has the DNA TGTGCCAGCACCTCTGCCATCCTGAACACCGGGGAGCTGTTTTTT. Variable domain in full (rest from reference TRBV5-6 and TRBJ2-2): DAGVTQSPTHLIKTRGQQVTLRCSPKSGHDTVSWYQQALGQGPQFIFQYYEEEERQRGNFPDRFSGHQFPNYSSELNVNALLLGDSALYLCASTSAILNTGELFFGEGSRLTVL.

This clone came up a few times. The chain uses TRBV6-5 and TRBJ1-1; TRBD1 matches 9 bases. The CDR3 consists of 15 residues. Germline V gene lookup returns CDR1 MNHEY and CDR2 SVGAGI. After removal of 2 bases from V and 6 bases from J, the junction contained 7 bases not matched to a gene. CDR3 nucleotides: TGTGCCAGCAGTTACCTGACAGGGGGGGTCTCTGAAGCTTTCTTT. This sequence encodes CASSYLTGGVSEAFF.

This chain uses TRBV4-1 with TRBJ1-1; a weak D match, TRBD1 (5 bases). The germline V and J ends were trimmed by 0 bases and 5 bases, with 16 bases remaining between them. Germline assignment: CDR1 MGHRA and CDR2 YSYEKL. This CDR3 spans 16 amino acids. The CDR3 spells CASSQELGGIWTEAFF. The CDR3 nucleotides are TGCGCCAGCAGCCAAGAGCTTGGGGGGATTTGGACTGAAGCTTTCTTT.

The chain uses TRBV6-6 and TRBJ2-5, with TRBD2 matching over 11 bases. The CDR3 runs 13 residues. With V trimmed by 7 bases and J by 7 bases, 5 bases remained unmatched. CDR1 MNHNY and CDR2 SVGAGI come from the germline V gene (reference sequence). The CDR3 DNA is TGTGCCAGCACGGTAGCGGGGGGGCGGACCCAGTACTTC. Its protein is CASTVAGGRTQYF.

The rearrangement joins TRBV10-2 to TRBJ2-7; unclear D gene. V was trimmed by 8 bases and J by 9 bases, leaving 14 bases between them. Per germline, CDR1 WSHSY and CDR2 SAAADI. This CDR3 is 11 amino acids long. The CDR3 nucleotides are TGCGCCAGCCTCCTGGGCCTGGGGCAGTACTTC. It translates to CASLLGLGQYF.

The chain has TRBV27 and TRBJ1-2; D is undetermined. The CDR3 has 14 amino acids. Per germline, CDR1 MNHEY and CDR2 SMNVEV (reference sequence). V shed 5 bases and J shed 6 bases, with 16 bases lying between them. CDR3 coding DNA: TGTGCCAGCAGTCCATCCCTGGCGGTAGATGGCTACACCTTC. Its translation: CASSPSLAVDGYTF.

V usage is TRBV9 and J usage is TRBJ1-2, with 11 bases matching TRBD1. Germline CDR1 SGDLS, CDR2 YYNGEE. The CDR3 runs to 14 residues. Trimming removed 3 bases from V and 8 bases from J; junction bases left unmatched: 6. Here the CDR3 reads CASSAGQGARGYTF. The CDR3 bases are TGTGCCAGCAGCGCCGGACAGGGGGCCAGGGGCTACACCTTC.

This chain links TRBV27 with TRBJ1-2, with 9 bases lining up with TRBD1. V shed 3 bases and J 8 bases; nucleotides not matched to a gene: 7. There are 14 residues in the CDR3. In germline, CDR1 is MNHEY, CDR2 SMNVEV (reference sequence). CDR3 in DNA: TGTGCCAGCAGTTTCTACGGACAGGGGAGGGGCTACACCTTC. Encoded protein: CASSFYGQGRGYTF.